This paragraph reports one TCR beta chain. As yet, its antigen is unknown. The data originate from a study of monozygotic twins with inflammatory bowel disease. Study observations and caveats: Twins with IBD had fewer clonotypes in common with others than healthy twins, particularly during disease activity. Varied immunosuppressive treatments among patients may have increased repertoire variability.

CDR1 LGHDT and CDR2 YNNKEL come from the germline V gene (reference sequence). The CDR3 spans 15 residues. TCRdb reprocessed the 5' RACE reads, keeping one entry per CDR3 protein, no DNA. The table lists about 93,000 distinct CDR3 sequences. The source of this sequence is a human donor with ulcerative colitis or Crohn's disease, or a healthy co-twin of an affected twin (not recorded which). Sequenced input: blood. The chain uses TRBV3-1 and TRBJ1-1; TCRdb picks TRBD1, but there is no DNA to check that call. CDR3 in amino acids: CASRPRMRGNTEAFF.